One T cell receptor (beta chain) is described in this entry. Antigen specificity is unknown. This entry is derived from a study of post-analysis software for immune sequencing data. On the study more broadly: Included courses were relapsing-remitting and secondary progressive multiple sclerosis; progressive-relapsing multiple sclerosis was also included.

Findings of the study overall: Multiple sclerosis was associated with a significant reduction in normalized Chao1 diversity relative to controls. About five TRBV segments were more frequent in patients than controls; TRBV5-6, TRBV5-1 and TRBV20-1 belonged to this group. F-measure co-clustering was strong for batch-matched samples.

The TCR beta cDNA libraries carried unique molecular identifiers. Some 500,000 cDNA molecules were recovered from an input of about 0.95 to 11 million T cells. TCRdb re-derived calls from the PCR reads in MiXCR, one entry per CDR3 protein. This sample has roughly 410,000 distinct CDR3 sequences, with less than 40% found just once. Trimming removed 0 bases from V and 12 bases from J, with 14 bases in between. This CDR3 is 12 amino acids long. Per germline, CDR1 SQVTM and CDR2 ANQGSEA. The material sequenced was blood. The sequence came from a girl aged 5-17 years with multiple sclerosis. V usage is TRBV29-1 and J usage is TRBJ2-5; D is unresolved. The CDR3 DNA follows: TGCAGCGTTGAAGATCTTCGCCCTGTTAAGTACTTC. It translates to CSVEDLRPVKYF.